This T cell receptor beta chain was obtained from a study of shared clonotypes between healthy human individuals. Study summary: For every donor, three CD4 naive, three CD4 memory, two CD8 naive and one CD8 memory plates were used.

HIV-negative, healthy adults without recent acute infections or vaccinations were the donors. Into CD45RA+ naive and CD45RA-negative memory subsets, the CD4+ cells were split. V was shortened by 0 bases and J by 1 base, with 10 bases between the two germline ends. The CDR3 is 15 residues long. In germline, CDR1 is SGDLS, CDR2 YYNGEE. As handled by the study authors: From ImmunoSEQ came sequences covering only the junction and carrying no quality scores, so filtering differed. TCRdb keeps only in-frame clones here, not all; method: immunoSEQ multiplex PCR. The V and J calls and clone size are taken from that table; D and trimming were inferred from the DNA. The table shows more than 1,200,000 clones, with 98% occurring only once.

Specimen: naive CD4+ T cells sorted from blood. Subset: CD45RA+ positively selected. The sequence came from a man aged 25-45 years in good health. J is TRBJ1-1 and V is TRBV9; weak D call: TRBD1 (6 bases). CDR3 loop: CASSVGQAPNTEAFF. The CDR3 region has the DNA TGTGCCAGCAGCGTAGGACAGGCACCGAACACTGAAGCTTTCTTT.